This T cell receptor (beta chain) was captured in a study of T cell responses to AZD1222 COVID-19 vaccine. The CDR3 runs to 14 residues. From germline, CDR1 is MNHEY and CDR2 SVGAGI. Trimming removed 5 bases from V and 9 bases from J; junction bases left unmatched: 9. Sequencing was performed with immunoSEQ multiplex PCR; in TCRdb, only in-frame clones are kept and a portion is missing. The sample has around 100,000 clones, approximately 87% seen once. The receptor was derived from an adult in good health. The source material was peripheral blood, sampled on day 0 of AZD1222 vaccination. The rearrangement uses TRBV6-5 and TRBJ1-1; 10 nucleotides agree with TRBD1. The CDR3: CASSKPGQGSQAFF. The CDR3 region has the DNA TGTGCCAGCAGTAAGCCGGGACAGGGGAGTCAAGCTTTCTTT.